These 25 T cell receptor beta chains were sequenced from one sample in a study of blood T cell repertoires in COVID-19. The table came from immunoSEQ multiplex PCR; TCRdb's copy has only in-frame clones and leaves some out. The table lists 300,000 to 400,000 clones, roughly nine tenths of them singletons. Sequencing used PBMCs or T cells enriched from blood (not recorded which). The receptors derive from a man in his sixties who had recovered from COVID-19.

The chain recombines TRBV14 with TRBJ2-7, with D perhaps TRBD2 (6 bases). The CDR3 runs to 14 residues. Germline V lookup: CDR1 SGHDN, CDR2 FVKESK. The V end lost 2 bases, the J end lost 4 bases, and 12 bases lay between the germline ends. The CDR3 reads CASSQSGGRYEQYF. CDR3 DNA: TGTGCCAGCAGCCAAAGCGGAGGGAGGTACGAGCAGTACTTC.

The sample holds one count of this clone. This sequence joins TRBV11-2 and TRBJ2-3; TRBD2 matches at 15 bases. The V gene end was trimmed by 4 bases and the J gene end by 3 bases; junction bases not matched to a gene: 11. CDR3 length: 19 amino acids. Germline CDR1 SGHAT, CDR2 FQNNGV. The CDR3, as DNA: TGTGCCAGCAGCTCGACCGGGACTAGCGGGGGGTTATATACAGATACGCAGTATTTT. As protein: CASSSTGTSGGLYTDTQYF.

The CDR3 bases are TGTGCTAGTGGTTTGGAGGGGAATCAGCCCCAGCATTTT. It yields the protein CASGLEGNQPQHF. V gene TRBV12-5 combines with J gene TRBJ1-5; TRBD1 might be the D (5 bases). V was shortened by 1 base and J by 4 bases, with 5 bases between the two germline ends. The germline gives CDR1 LGHNT, CDR2 FRNRAP. The CDR3 is 13 amino acids.

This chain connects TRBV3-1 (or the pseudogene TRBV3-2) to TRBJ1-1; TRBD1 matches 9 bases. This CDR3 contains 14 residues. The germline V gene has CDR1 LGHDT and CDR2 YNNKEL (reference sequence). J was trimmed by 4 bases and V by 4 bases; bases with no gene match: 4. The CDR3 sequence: CASSLTGGGTEAFF. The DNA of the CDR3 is TGTGCCAGCAGCCTGACAGGGGGGGGCACTGAAGCTTTCTTT.

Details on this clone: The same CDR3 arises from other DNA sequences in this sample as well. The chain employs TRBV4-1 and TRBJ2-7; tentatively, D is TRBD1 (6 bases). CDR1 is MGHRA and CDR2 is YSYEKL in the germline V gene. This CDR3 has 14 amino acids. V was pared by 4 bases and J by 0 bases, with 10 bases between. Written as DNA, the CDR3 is TGCGCCAGCAGCCCGGGACAAGCCTCCTACGAGCAGTACTTC. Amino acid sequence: CASSPGQASYEQYF.

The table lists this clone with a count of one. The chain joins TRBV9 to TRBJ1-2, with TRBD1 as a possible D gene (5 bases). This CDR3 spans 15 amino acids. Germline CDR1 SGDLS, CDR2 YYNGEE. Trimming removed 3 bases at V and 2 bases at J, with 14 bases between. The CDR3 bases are TGTGCCAGCAGCGGTCCGGGACTGATAAACTATGGCTACACCTTC. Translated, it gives CASSGPGLINYGYTF.

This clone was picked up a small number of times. The CDR3 bases are TGTGCCAGCAGCAAATTCCGACAGGGGCAAGAGACCCAGTACTTC. Translation gives CASSKFRQGQETQYF. The V call is TRBV21-1, the J call TRBJ2-5; the table's D gene call, TRBD1, was not cross checked with the DNA. TRBV21-1 is recorded as a pseudogene. The CDR3 contains 15 residues.

The CDR3 sequence: CASSGRDRRPEQFF. CDR3 nucleotides: TGTGCCAGCAGCGGCCGGGACAGAAGACCAGAGCAGTTCTTC. This chain links TRBV5-5 with TRBJ2-1; 7 bases match TRBD1. The V segment lost 4 bases and the J segment 10 bases; nucleotides outside the gene matches: 11. Germline CDR1 and CDR2: SGHKS and YYEKEE (reference sequence). The CDR3 totals 14 residues. Combining the CDR3 with reference TRBV5-5 and TRBJ2-1 gives the whole variable domain DAGVTQSPTHLIKTRGQQVTLRCSPISGHKSVSWYQQVLGQGPQFIFQYYEKEERGRGNFPDRFSARQFPNYSSELNVNALLLGDSALYLCASSGRDRRPEQFFGPGTRLTVL.

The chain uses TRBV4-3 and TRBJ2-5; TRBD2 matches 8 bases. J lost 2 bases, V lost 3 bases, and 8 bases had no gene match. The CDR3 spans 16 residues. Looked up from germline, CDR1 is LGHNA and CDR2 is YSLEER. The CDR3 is CASSQKRGGNQETQYF. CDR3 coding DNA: TGCGCCAGCAGCCAGAAACGGGGGGGAAATCAAGAGACCCAGTACTTC.

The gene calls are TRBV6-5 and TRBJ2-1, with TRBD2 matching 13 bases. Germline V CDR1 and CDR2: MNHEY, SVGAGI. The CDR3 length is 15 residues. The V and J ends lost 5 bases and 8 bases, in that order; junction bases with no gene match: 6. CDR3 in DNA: TGTGCCAGCAGTACCGGGACTAGCGGGATTGATGAGCAGTTCTTC. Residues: CASSTGTSGIDEQFF.

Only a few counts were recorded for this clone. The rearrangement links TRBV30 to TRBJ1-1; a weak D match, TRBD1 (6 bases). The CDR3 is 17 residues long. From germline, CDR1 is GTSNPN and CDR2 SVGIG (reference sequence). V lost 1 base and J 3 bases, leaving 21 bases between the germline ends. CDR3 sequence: CAWSALQGVKRYTEAFF. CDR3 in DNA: TGTGCCTGGAGTGCGTTACAGGGAGTAAAACGGTACACTGAAGCTTTCTTT.

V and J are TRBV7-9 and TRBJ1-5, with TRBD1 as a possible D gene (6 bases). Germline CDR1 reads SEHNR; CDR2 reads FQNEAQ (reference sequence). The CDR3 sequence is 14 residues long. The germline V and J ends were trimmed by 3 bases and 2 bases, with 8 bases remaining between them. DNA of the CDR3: TGTGCCAGCAGCTTGTCAGGGGGCAATCAGCCCCAGCATTTT. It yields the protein CASSLSGGNQPQHF.

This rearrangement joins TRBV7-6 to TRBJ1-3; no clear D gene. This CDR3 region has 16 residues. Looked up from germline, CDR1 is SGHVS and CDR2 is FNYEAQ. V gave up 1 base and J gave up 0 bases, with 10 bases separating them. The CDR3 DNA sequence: TGTGCCAGCAGCTTAGATCAGGACTACTCTGGAAACACCATATATTTT. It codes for CASSLDQDYSGNTIYF.

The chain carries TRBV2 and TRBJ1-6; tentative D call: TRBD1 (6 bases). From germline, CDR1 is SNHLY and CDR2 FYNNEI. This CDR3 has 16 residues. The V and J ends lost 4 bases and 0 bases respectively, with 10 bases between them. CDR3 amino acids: CASSGQESSYNSPLHF. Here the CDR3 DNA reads TGTGCCAGCAGTGGACAGGAAAGCTCCTATAATTCACCCCTCCACTTT.

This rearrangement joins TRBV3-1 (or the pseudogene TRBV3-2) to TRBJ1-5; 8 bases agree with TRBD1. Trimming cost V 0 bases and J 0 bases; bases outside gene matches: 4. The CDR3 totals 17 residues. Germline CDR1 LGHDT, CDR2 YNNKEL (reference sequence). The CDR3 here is CASSQDRTGYSNQPQHF. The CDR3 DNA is TGTGCCAGCAGCCAAGATAGGACAGGGTATAGCAATCAGCCCCAGCATTTT.

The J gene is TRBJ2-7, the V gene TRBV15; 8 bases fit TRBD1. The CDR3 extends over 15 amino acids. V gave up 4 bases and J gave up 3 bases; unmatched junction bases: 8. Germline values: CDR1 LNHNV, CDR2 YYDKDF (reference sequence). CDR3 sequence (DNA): TGTGCCACCAGCAAAAGGACAGGGTCTGGCTACGAGCAGTACTTC. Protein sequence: CATSKRTGSGYEQYF.

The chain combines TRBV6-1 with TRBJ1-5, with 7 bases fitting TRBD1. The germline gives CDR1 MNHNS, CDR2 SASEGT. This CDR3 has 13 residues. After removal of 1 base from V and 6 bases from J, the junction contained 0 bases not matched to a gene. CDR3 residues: CASSEGDSQPQHF. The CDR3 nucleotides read TGTGCCAGCAGTGAAGGGGACAGTCAGCCCCAGCATTTT.

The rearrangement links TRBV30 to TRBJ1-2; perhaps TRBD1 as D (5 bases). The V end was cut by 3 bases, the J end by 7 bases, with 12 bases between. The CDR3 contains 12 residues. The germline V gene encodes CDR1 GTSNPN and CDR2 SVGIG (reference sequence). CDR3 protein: CAWSGTVLGYTF. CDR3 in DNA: TGTGCCTGGAGCGGGACTGTTCTTGGCTACACCTTC.

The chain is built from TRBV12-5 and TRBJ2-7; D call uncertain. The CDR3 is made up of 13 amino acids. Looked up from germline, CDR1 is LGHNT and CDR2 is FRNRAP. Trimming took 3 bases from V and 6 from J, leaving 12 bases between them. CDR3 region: CASGFHSGLEQYF. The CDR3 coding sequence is TGTGCTAGTGGTTTCCACAGTGGGCTCGAGCAGTACTTC.

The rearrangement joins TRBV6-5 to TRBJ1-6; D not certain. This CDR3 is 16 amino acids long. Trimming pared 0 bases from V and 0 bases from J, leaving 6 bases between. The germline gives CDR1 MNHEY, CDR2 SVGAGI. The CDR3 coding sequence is TGTGCCAGCAGTTACTCACGGAGCTCCTATAATTCACCCCTCCACTTT. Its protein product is CASSYSRSSYNSPLHF.

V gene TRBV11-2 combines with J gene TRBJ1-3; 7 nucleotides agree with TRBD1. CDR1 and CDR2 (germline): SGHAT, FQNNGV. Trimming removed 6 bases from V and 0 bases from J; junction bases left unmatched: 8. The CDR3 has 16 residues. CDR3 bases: TGTGCCAGCAGGCGTCTTTACAGGGGCTCTGGAAACACCATATATTTT. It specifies CASRRLYRGSGNTIYF.

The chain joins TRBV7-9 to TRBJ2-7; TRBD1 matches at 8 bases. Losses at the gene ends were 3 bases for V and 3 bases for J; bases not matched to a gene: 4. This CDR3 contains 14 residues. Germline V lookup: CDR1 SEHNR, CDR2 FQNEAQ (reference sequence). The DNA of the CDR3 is TGTGCCAGCAGCTTCCGGGACAGGAACTACGAGCAGTACTTC. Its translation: CASSFRDRNYEQYF.

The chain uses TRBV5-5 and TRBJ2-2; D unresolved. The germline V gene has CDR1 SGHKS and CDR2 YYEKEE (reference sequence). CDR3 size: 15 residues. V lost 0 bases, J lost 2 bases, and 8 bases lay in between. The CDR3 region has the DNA TGTGCCAGCAGCTTGGAGGTAGCCAACACCGGGGAGCTGTTTTTT. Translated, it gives CASSLEVANTGELFF.

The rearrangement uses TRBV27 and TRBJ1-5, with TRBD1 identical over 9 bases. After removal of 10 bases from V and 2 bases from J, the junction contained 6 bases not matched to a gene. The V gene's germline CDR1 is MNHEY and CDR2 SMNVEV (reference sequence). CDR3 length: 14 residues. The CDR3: CATPGQGGNQPQHF. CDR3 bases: TGTGCCACCCCGGGACAGGGCGGCAATCAGCCCCAGCATTTT.

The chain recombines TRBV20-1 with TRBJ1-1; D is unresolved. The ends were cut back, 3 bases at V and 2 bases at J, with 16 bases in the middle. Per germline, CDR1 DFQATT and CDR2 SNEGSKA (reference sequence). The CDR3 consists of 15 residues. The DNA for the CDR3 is TGCAGTGCTAGTATCCGGGGATCGGCCAACACTGAAGCTTTCTTT. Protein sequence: CSASIRGSANTEAFF.